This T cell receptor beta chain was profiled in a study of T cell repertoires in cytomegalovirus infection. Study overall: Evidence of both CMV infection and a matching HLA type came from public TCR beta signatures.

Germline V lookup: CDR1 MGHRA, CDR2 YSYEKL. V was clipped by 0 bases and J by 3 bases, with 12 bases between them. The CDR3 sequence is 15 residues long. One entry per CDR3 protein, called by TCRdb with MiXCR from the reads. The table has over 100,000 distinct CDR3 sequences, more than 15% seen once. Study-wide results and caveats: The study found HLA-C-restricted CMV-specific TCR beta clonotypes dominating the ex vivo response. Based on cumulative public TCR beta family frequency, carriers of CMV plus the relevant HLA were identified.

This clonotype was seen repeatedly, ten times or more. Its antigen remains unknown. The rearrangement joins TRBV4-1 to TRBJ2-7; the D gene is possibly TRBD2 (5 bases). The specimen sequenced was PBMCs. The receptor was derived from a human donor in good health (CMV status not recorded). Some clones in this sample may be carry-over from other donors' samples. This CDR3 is CASSQEEGRRYEQYF. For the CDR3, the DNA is TGCGCCAGCAGCCAAGAAGAGGGTAGACGCTACGAGCAGTACTTC.